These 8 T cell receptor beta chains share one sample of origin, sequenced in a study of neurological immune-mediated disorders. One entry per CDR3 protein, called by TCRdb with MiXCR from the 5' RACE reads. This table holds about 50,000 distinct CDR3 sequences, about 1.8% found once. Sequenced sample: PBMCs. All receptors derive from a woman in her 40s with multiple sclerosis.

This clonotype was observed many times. CDR3 coding DNA: TGTGCCAGCAGCCTCCTACCTGGGGGCAACTACGAGCAGTACTTC. It yields the protein CASSLLPGGNYEQYF. This chain connects TRBV3-1 to TRBJ2-7, with D possibly TRBD1 on 6 matching bases. The CDR3 has 15 amino acids. V lost 4 bases, J lost 3 bases, and 16 bases lay in between. In germline, CDR1 is LGHDT, CDR2 YNNKEL (reference sequence).

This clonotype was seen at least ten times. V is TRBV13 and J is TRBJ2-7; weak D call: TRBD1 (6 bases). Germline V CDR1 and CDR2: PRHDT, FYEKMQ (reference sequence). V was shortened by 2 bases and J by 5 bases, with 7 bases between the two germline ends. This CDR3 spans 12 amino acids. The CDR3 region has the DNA TGTGCCAGCAGCTTAAACAGGGACGAGCAGTACTTC. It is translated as CASSLNRDEQYF.

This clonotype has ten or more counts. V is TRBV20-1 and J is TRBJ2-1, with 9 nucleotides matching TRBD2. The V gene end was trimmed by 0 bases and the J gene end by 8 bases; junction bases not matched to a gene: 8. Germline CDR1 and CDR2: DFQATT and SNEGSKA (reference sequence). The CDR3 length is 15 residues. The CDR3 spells CSARDRRAGGDEQFF. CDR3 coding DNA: TGCAGTGCTAGAGATCGGCGAGCGGGGGGTGATGAGCAGTTCTTC.

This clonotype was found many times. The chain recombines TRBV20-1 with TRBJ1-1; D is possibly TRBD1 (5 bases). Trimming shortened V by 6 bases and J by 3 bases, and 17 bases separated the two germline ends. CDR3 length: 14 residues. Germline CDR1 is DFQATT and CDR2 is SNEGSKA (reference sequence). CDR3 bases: TGCAGTGCCAACGACGTCGGGGGGGACACTGAAGCTTTCTTT. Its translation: CSANDVGGDTEAFF.

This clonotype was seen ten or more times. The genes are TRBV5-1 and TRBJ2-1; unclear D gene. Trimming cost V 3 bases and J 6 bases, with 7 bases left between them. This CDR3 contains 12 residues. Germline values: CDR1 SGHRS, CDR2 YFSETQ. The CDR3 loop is CASSSVGNEQFF. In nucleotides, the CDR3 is TGCGCCAGCAGCTCGGTTGGCAATGAGCAGTTCTTC.

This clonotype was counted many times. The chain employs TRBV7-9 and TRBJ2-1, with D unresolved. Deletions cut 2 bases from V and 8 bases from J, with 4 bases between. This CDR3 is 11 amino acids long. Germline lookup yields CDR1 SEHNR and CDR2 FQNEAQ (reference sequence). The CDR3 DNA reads TGTGCCAGCAGCTTAATGCATGAGCAGTTCTTC. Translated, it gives CASSLMHEQFF.

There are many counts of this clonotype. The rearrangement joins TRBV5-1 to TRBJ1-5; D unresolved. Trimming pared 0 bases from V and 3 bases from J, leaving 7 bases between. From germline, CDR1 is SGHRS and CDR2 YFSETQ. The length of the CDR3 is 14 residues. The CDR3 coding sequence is TGCGCCAGCAGCTTGGACAGCGACAATCAGCCCCAGCATTTT. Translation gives CASSLDSDNQPQHF. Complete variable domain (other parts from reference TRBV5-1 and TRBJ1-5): KAGVTQTPRYLIKTRGQQVTLSCSPISGHRSVSWYQQTPGQGLQFLFEYFSETQRNKGNFPGRFSGRQFSNSRSEMNVSTLELGDSALYLCASSLDSDNQPQHFGDGTRLSIL.

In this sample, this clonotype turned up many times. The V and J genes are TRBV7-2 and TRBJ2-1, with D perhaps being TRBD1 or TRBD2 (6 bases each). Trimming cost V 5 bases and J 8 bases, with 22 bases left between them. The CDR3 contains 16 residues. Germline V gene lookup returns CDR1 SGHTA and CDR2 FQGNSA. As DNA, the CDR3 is TGTGCCAGCAGCCAACAGGGTAGTGTGGGGGGTGATGAGCAGTTCTTC. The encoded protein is CASSQQGSVGGDEQFF.